A single sample gave rise to the 5 T cell receptor beta chains below, sequenced in a study of shared clonotypes between healthy human individuals. The table came from immunoSEQ multiplex PCR; TCRdb's copy has only in-frame clones and leaves some out. There are approximately 1,500,000 clones in the sample; 95% to 97% occur only once, and approximately 1.1% lies in the top ten. The sequenced sample was naive CD4+ T cells sorted from blood. Specified subset: CD45RA+ positively selected. These receptors were collected from a young man in good health.

This chain links TRBV30 with TRBJ1-4; no clear D. In germline, CDR1 is GTSNPN, CDR2 SVGIG (reference sequence). The V end was cut by 0 bases, the J end by 3 bases, with 11 bases between. This CDR3 is 15 amino acids long. CDR3 nucleotide sequence: TGTGCCTGGAGTGTACGAGGGTTAGCTAATGAAAAACTGTTTTTT. Translating gives CAWSVRGLANEKLFF.

Worth noting for this clone: The same CDR3 also results from other DNA sequences found in this sample. The rearrangement joins TRBV6-6 to TRBJ2-1; D is unclear. Between the trimmed V and J ends, which lost 3 bases and 5 bases, there was a span of 2 bases. CDR3 length equals 11 residues. The germline V gene encodes CDR1 MNHNY and CDR2 SVGAGI (reference sequence). CDR3 region: CASSYHNEQFF. In DNA form, the CDR3 reads TGTGCCAGCAGTTATCACAATGAGCAGTTCTTC.

The V and J genes are TRBV18 and TRBJ1-1; D is possibly TRBD1 (6 bases). The CDR3 has 15 residues. The V end lost 2 bases, the J end lost 2 bases, and 12 bases lay between the germline ends. The V gene's germline CDR1 is KGHSH and CDR2 LQKENI. The CDR3 DNA follows: TGTGCCAGCTCACCATCGACAGGAGATAACACTGAAGCTTTCTTT. As protein: CASSPSTGDNTEAFF.

The chain employs TRBV28 and TRBJ2-5; a weak D match, TRBD1 (6 bases). Trimming cost V 2 bases and J 7 bases, with 20 bases left between them. CDR1 is MDHEN and CDR2 is SYDVKM in the germline V gene. CDR3 length: 16 amino acids. The CDR3 here is CASSLIDLWGRGTQYF. The CDR3 region has the DNA TGTGCCAGCAGTTTAATTGATTTGTGGGGGCGCGGGACCCAGTACTTC. Full variable domain (remainder filled in from reference TRBV28 and TRBJ2-5): DVKVTQSSRYLVKRTGEKVFLECVQDMDHENMFWYRQDPGLGLRLIYFSYDVKMKEKGDIPEGYSVSREKKERFSLILESASTNQTSMYLCASSLIDLWGRGTQYFGPGTRLLVL.

The gene calls are TRBV28 and TRBJ1-4; maybe TRBD1 (5 bases). CDR1 and CDR2 from the germline V gene are MDHEN and SYDVKM. Trimming removed 8 bases at V and 7 bases at J, with 14 bases between. The CDR3 consists of 13 residues. Written as DNA, the CDR3 is TGTGCCAGCTACGGGGAGGGACGTGAAAAACTGTTTTTT. Its protein product is CASYGEGREKLFF.